This is a list of T cell receptor beta chains from one sample in a study of OX40 agonist ivuxolimab in advanced cancers. TCRdb keeps only in-frame clones here, not all; method: immunoSEQ multiplex PCR. Of about 43,000 clones in the sample, approximately 88% are singletons; the top ten hold roughly 25%. Material: CD4+ or CD8+ T cells sorted from blood, obtained in a trial of the OX40 agonist ivuxolimab. These receptors all stem from an adult with an advanced solid tumor such as melanoma, head and neck, liver or kidney cancer. The conserved cysteine and the conserved F or W are not part of the CDR3 here. The D gene is left open where the match is weak. Clone size is stated in some rows and not others, as once, few, many or a class when expanded.

j_call clone_size d_call v_call cdr3_aa
TRBJ1-2 NA NA TRBV5-1 ASSYEPYYGYT
TRBJ2-3 NA NA TRBV5-5 ASFPGSPTTDTQY
TRBJ2-1 NA NA TRBV30 ASLLTSGLVYNEQF
TRBJ2-1 NA NA TRBV28 ASSQQGTSPYNEQF
TRBJ2-7 few NA TRBV4-2 ASSPGGYEQY
TRBJ2-3 NA TRBD2 TRBV28 ASSMISGRAGTDTQY
TRBJ2-1 NA NA TRBV7-6 ASSVIHSYNEQF
TRBJ2-7 NA NA TRBV5-4 ASSLERFEQY
TRBJ2-7 NA NA TRBV30 AWSGQESSYEQY
TRBJ1-2 NA NA TRBV5-4 ASSLFRGANYGYT
TRBJ2-7 few NA TRBV9 ASSVGGGMTYEQY
TRBJ2-7 NA NA TRBV28 ASSLLIARDPSYEQY
TRBJ2-1 few TRBD2 TRBV9 ASSDTAGVEQF
TRBJ2-7 NA NA TRBV7-6 ASSLTGEGNEQY
TRBJ1-5 NA NA TRBV19 ASSTRTDSNQPQH
TRBJ2-5 NA TRBD2 TRBV6-5 ASRGLAAHQETQY
TRBJ2-5 once NA TRBV7-9 ASSPMEAGSKQETQY
TRBJ1-1 few TRBD1 TRBV6-4 ASSDSGEQGITEAF
TRBJ2-7 NA NA TRBV7-6 ASSPGTPYEQY
TRBJ2-1 NA NA TRBV9 ASSVVGNYDNEQF
TRBJ2-7 NA TRBD2 TRBV6-1 ASSEFPAAGDEQY
TRBJ2-1 NA TRBD2 TRBV6-1 ASSEARRGGSGRDEQF
TRBJ2-7 NA NA TRBV7-8 ASSFSLGAAYEQY
TRBJ2-3 NA NA TRBV9 ASSVEGVSTDTQY
TRBJ2-7 few TRBD2 TRBV9 ASSVSWASGSIGNEQY
TRBJ2-5 NA NA TRBV6-1 ASSAEPNTLQETQY
TRBJ2-2 NA TRBD2 TRBV9 ASSVELAGAGELF
TRBJ2-1 NA TRBD2 TRBV7-3 ASSAEPGLANYNEQF
TRBJ1-2 NA NA TRBV4-1 ASSQEVGLIYGYT
TRBJ2-7 NA NA TRBV13 ASSPAGLAYEQY
TRBJ2-1 NA NA TRBV4-1 ASSQDRDGCNEQF
TRBJ1-2 NA NA TRBV7-9 ASSPVFRLYGYT
TRBJ2-7 NA NA TRBV2 ASSDSIYEQY
TRBJ2-1 NA TRBD2 TRBV30 AWRGLSSYNEQF
TRBJ1-1 NA NA TRBV4-1 ASSQGWGRTEAF
TRBJ2-7 NA NA TRBV5-1 ASPHRTPQQY
TRBJ2-3 NA TRBD1 TRBV27 ASSLSGWTGITDTQY
TRBJ1-4 NA NA TRBV6-1 ASSETDLNEKLF
TRBJ2-7 NA NA TRBV27 ASKFLGDEQY
TRBJ1-6 NA NA TRBV27 ASSFLGGVRNSPLH